This passage covers 30 T cell receptor beta chains from one sample sequenced in a study of post-analysis software for immune sequencing data. Findings and limits, study-wide: The five TRBV segments detected at higher frequency in patients than in controls included TRBV5-6, TRBV5-1 and TRBV20-1.

Their target antigens are unknown. The authors incorporated unique molecular identifiers into the TCR beta cDNA libraries. TCRdb reprocessed the PCR reads via MiXCR and lists one record per CDR3 protein. The table lists some 700,000 distinct CDR3 sequences, 59% of them singletons, with over 9% in the top ten. The sample comprised blood. The receptors here all came from a girl aged 2-10 years with multiple sclerosis.

A single count supports this clonotype. The chain uses TRBV7-3 and TRBJ2-1; D might be TRBD1 or TRBD2, each matching 6 bases. CDR1 SGHTA and CDR2 FQGTGA come from the germline V gene. The V and J ends lost 4 bases and 10 bases respectively, with 23 bases between them. The CDR3 totals 16 residues. The CDR3 DNA is TGTGCCAGCAGCTACGAGGGGGAGACCTCCGGGGGCGAGCAGTTCTTC. Its translation is CASSYEGETSGGEQFF.

V is TRBV25-1 and J is TRBJ2-2; D may correspond to TRBD1 or TRBD2 (5 bases each). V was cut by 3 bases and J by 3 bases, with 5 bases left in between. The CDR3 extends over 13 amino acids. From germline, CDR1 is MGHDK and CDR2 SYGVNS. CDR3 in amino acids: CASSEGDTGELFF. CDR3 DNA sequence: TGTGCCAGCAGTGAGGGGGACACCGGGGAGCTGTTTTTT.

The rearrangement uses TRBV5-5 and TRBJ2-7, with TRBD2 identical over 9 bases. Near its end, the DNA agrees better with TRBJ2-5, so the J call may be wrong. CDR1 and CDR2 from the germline V gene are SGHKS and YYEKEE (reference sequence). This CDR3 is 16 amino acids long. Here the CDR3 reads CASSLGQRGAQETQYF. The CDR3 DNA is TGTGCCAGCAGCTTGGGCCAGCGGGGGGCCCAAGAGACCCAGTACTTC.

The gene calls are TRBV27 and TRBJ1-2; D is possibly TRBD1 (5 bases). This CDR3 contains 15 residues. From germline, CDR1 is MNHEY and CDR2 SMNVEV (reference sequence). The V and J ends lost 0 bases and 5 bases respectively, with 13 bases between them. In nucleotides, the CDR3 is TGTGCCAGCAGTTTATCGGCCGGGTGGGGGTATGGCTACACCTTC. Translating gives CASSLSAGWGYGYTF.

The chain recombines TRBV6-1 with TRBJ2-1; TRBD1 matches at 7 bases. J was trimmed by 14 bases and V by 2 bases; bases with no gene match: 6. Germline V gene lookup returns CDR1 MNHNS and CDR2 SASEGT. The CDR3 has 12 residues. In nucleotides, the CDR3 is TGTGCCAGCAGTGAATTGACAGGGATGGAGTTCTTC. Its translation is CASSELTGMEFF.

The chain recombines TRBV19 with TRBJ1-4; D perhaps matches TRBD1 (5 bases). Germline CDR1 and CDR2: LNHDA and SQIVND (reference sequence). V was clipped by 6 bases and J by 6 bases, with 14 bases between them. The CDR3 totals 14 residues. The CDR3 DNA reads as TGTGCCAGTAGGAGGAGGGGCGGGGATGAAAAACTGTTTTTT. Translated, it gives CASRRRGGDEKLFF.

The chain couples TRBV6-5 to TRBJ1-6; 7 bases agree with TRBD1. The CDR3 is 17 residues long. V was pared by 4 bases and J by 0 bases, with 6 bases of the junction left unmatched. The germline V gene has CDR1 MNHEY and CDR2 SVGAGI. The CDR3: CASSFEGASSYNSPLHF. DNA for the CDR3: TGTGCCAGCAGTTTCGAGGGGGCGAGCTCCTATAATTCACCCCTCCACTTT.

This clonotype was observed a few times. V is TRBV29-1 and J is TRBJ2-1, with TRBD1 matching over 9 bases. The trim removed 4 bases at V and 7 bases at J, leaving 5 bases unmatched. The CDR3 runs to 13 residues. The germline V gene has CDR1 SQVTM and CDR2 ANQGSEA. The CDR3 reads CSVGTGEGNEQFF. CDR3 DNA: TGCAGCGTTGGGACAGGGGAAGGTAATGAGCAGTTCTTC.

The J gene is TRBJ2-3, the V gene TRBV5-6; D might be TRBD1 (5 bases). The CDR3 loop spans 13 amino acids. The V end lost 4 bases, the J end lost 2 bases, and 8 bases lay between the germline ends. The V gene's germline CDR1 is SGHDT and CDR2 YYEEEE. The CDR3 here is CASSATDTDTQYF. Written as DNA, the CDR3 is TGTGCCAGCAGCGCGACAGACACAGATACGCAGTATTTT.

The chain carries TRBV6-5 and TRBJ1-2; 8 bases match TRBD1. Germline assignment: CDR1 MNHEY and CDR2 SVGAGI. This CDR3 comprises 15 residues. The J segment lost 5 bases and the V segment lost 6 bases, leaving 11 bases of the junction unmatched. The CDR3 region has the DNA TGTGCCAGCAGGGCGGACAGGGTGTATGGGTATGGCTACACCTTC. It codes for CASRADRVYGYGYTF.

The chain recombines TRBV9 with TRBJ2-4, with D unresolved. The germline gives CDR1 SGDLS, CDR2 YYNGEE. Trimming removed 0 bases from V and 0 bases from J, with 7 bases in between. The CDR3 contains 15 residues. The CDR3 spells CASSVESLAKNIQYF. In DNA, the CDR3 is TGTGCCAGCAGCGTAGAATCCCTAGCCAAAAACATTCAGTACTTC.

CDR3 sequence: CSAGAGGGYNEQFF. The CDR3 DNA reads as TGCAGTGCTGGAGCGGGAGGGGGATACAATGAGCAGTTCTTC. This chain links TRBV20-1 with TRBJ2-1; 10 bases line up with TRBD2. V shed 5 bases and J 4 bases; nucleotides not matched to a gene: 5. This CDR3 has 14 amino acids. From germline, CDR1 is DFQATT and CDR2 SNEGSKA (reference sequence).

The rearrangement uses TRBV20-1 and TRBJ2-3; D possibly corresponds to TRBD2 (6 bases). CDR1 is DFQATT, CDR2 SNEGSKA, per germline (reference sequence). Trimming left V 4 bases short and J 6 bases short, with 20 bases between. The CDR3 consists of 15 residues. The CDR3 here is CSATPVEGRVDTQYF. The CDR3 DNA follows: TGCAGTGCTACCCCCGTGGAGGGGAGAGTCGATACGCAGTATTTT.

This clonotype was counted a few times. The rearrangement joins TRBV5-4 to TRBJ1-2; D might be TRBD1 (5 bases). Germline V gives CDR1 SGHNT, CDR2 YYREEE (reference sequence). V was pared by 0 bases and J by 8 bases, with 14 bases between. The CDR3 is made up of 14 amino acids. The CDR3 sequence: CASSLALGDYGYTF. The CDR3 DNA is TGTGCCAGCAGCTTGGCCCTAGGGGATTACGGCTACACCTTC.

The rearrangement uses TRBV2 and TRBJ2-1, with D perhaps TRBD1 (5 bases). CDR3 size: 12 residues. Trimming pared 6 bases from V and 15 bases from J, leaving 18 bases between. The V gene's germline CDR1 is SNHLY and CDR2 FYNNEI. The CDR3 loop is CASRTAPQGAFF. The DNA for the CDR3 is TGTGCCAGCAGGACAGCCCCTCAAGGGGCGTTCTTC.

This chain joins TRBV5-1 and TRBJ2-3; TRBD1 might be the D (6 bases). This CDR3 contains 14 residues. Per the germline V gene, CDR1 is SGHRS and CDR2 is YFSETQ. V was shortened by 3 bases and J by 4 bases, with 12 bases between the two germline ends. CDR3 protein: CASSSVGGADTQYF. The CDR3 DNA is TGCGCCAGCAGCTCGGTTGGGGGCGCAGATACGCAGTATTTT.

The rearrangement links TRBV5-1 to TRBJ2-5; the D gene is possibly TRBD1 (5 bases). Between the trimmed V and J ends, which lost 2 bases and 0 bases, there was a span of 11 bases. CDR1 is SGHRS and CDR2 is YFSETQ in the germline V gene. The CDR3 has 15 residues. CDR3 bases: TGCGCCAGCAGCTTCCAGGGCCCATACCAAGAGACCCAGTACTTC. Translation gives CASSFQGPYQETQYF.

This clonotype showed up just a few times. V gene TRBV12-3 or TRBV12-4 combines with J gene TRBJ2-1; tentatively, D is TRBD2 (6 bases). V shed 5 bases and J shed 10 bases, with 12 bases lying between them. The CDR3 extends over 12 amino acids. The CDR3 nucleotides are TGTGCCAGCAGTCTCGGGAGTTGGGAGCAGTTCTTC. Its translation is CASSLGSWEQFF.

The chain recombines TRBV6-6 with TRBJ2-1; 12 nucleotides match TRBD2. The junction had 9 bases not matched to a gene; V was cut back by 6 bases and J by 9 bases. The CDR3 is made up of 15 amino acids. Germline CDR1 MNHNY, CDR2 SVGAGI (reference sequence). CDR3 coding DNA: TGTGCCAGCAGGCCCCCGGGACTAGCGGGCCTTGAGCAGTTCTTC. It yields the protein CASRPPGLAGLEQFF.

The V gene is TRBV27, the J gene TRBJ2-3, with D perhaps being TRBD1 or TRBD2 (5 bases each). The germline gives CDR1 MNHEY, CDR2 SMNVEV (reference sequence). V lost 4 bases, J lost 4 bases, and 18 bases lay in between. The CDR3 is 16 amino acids. CDR3 sequence: CASSSLGDPGPDTQYF. CDR3 DNA sequence: TGTGCCAGCAGTTCCCTTGGGGACCCTGGCCCAGATACGCAGTATTTT.

The chain has TRBV7-2 and TRBJ1-1; D is unclear. Germline V gives CDR1 SGHTA, CDR2 FQGNSA. The V end lost 2 bases, the J end lost 3 bases, and 7 bases lay between the germline ends. The CDR3 has 13 residues. CDR3 in amino acids: CASSLTRDTEAFF. CDR3 nucleotide sequence: TGTGCCAGCAGCTTAACGCGGGACACTGAAGCTTTCTTT.

The chain combines TRBV5-1 with TRBJ2-7, with 7 bases lining up with TRBD2. The CDR3 runs 15 residues. The V and J ends lost 4 bases and 4 bases, in that order; junction bases with no gene match: 11. The V gene's germline CDR1 is SGHRS and CDR2 YFSETQ. CDR3 amino acids: CASSVLPGLNYEQYF. The CDR3 DNA follows: TGCGCCAGCAGCGTGCTACCGGGACTAAATTACGAGCAGTACTTC. The full variable domain, its missing parts supplied by reference TRBV5-1 and TRBJ2-7, is KAGVTQTPRYLIKTRGQQVTLSCSPISGHRSVSWYQQTPGQGLQFLFEYFSETQRNKGNFPGRFSGRQFSNSRSEMNVSTLELGDSALYLCASSVLPGLNYEQYFGPGTRLTVT.

This clonotype was counted only a few times. V gene TRBV5-5 combines with J gene TRBJ2-1; 15 bases are shared with TRBD2. The CDR3 sequence is 19 residues long. From germline, CDR1 is SGHKS and CDR2 YYEKEE (reference sequence). V shed 0 bases, J shed 4 bases, and the junction held 8 bases outside the gene matches. The CDR3 loop is CASSLGTSGRAKGYNEQFF. CDR3 DNA: TGTGCCAGCAGCTTGGGGACTAGCGGGAGGGCCAAAGGGTACAATGAGCAGTTCTTC.

This clonotype was observed a handful of times. This chain links TRBV29-1 with TRBJ2-3; D is possibly TRBD2 (5 bases). V lost 4 bases, J lost 4 bases, and 21 bases lay in between. Germline V gives CDR1 SQVTM, CDR2 ANQGSEA. The CDR3 is 16 residues long. CDR3 coding DNA: TGCAGCGTTGTCTGGACTGAATGGCGGGCCTCAGATACGCAGTATTTT. Encoded protein: CSVVWTEWRASDTQYF.

In this sample, this clonotype turned up a few times. This chain uses TRBV10-3 with TRBJ2-1, with TRBD2 identical over 9 bases. Trimming took 2 bases from V and 10 from J; bases not matched to a gene: 18. The V gene's germline CDR1 is ENHRY and CDR2 SYGVKD. The CDR3 has 18 residues. CDR3: CAISEREKLLRRGGEQFF. CDR3 in DNA: TGTGCCATCAGTGAGAGGGAGAAACTTCTGAGGCGGGGGGGAGAGCAGTTCTTC.

There are a few counts of this clonotype. The chain combines TRBV20-1 with TRBJ2-1, with 11 bases lining up with TRBD1. The CDR3 consists of 14 residues. Trimming at V came to 3 bases and at J to 7 bases, leaving 5 bases not matched to a gene. CDR1 and CDR2 from the germline V gene are DFQATT and SNEGSKA (reference sequence). In nucleotides, the CDR3 is TGCAGTGCTAGCGGGACAGGGGGTCAAAATGAGCAGTTCTTC. It codes for CSASGTGGQNEQFF.

The chain is built from TRBV20-1 and TRBJ2-3; D is undetermined. Germline CDR1 is DFQATT and CDR2 is SNEGSKA (reference sequence). V lost 5 bases and J lost 0, with 9 bases in between. This CDR3 is built from 13 residues. The CDR3 here is CSAPTPSTDTQYF. The CDR3 DNA is TGCAGTGCTCCCACCCCTAGCACAGATACGCAGTATTTT.

The chain employs TRBV5-1 and TRBJ2-2; 8 bases map to TRBD1. Germline CDR1 is SGHRS and CDR2 is YFSETQ. CDR3 length: 14 amino acids. With 6 bases clipped from V and 4 bases from J, the junction kept 5 bases outside the gene matches. The CDR3 sequence: CASTGQGSTGELFF. The CDR3, as DNA: TGCGCCAGCACTGGACAGGGAAGCACCGGGGAGCTGTTTTTT.

The V gene is TRBV7-9, the J gene TRBJ1-2; D unresolved. V lost 5 bases, J lost 0 bases, and 16 bases lay in between. The CDR3 extends over 16 amino acids. Germline V gene data show CDR1 as SEHNR and CDR2 as FQNEAQ (reference sequence). In nucleotides, the CDR3 is TGTGCCAGCAGCCTTCTCGAGGAGACTACTAACTATGGCTACACCTTC. Translated: CASSLLEETTNYGYTF.

The rearrangement joins TRBV5-1 to TRBJ2-7, with 11 bases fitting TRBD2. The CDR3 covers 15 residues. Per germline, CDR1 SGHRS and CDR2 YFSETQ. Trimming cost V 3 bases and J 2 bases; bases outside gene matches: 4. The CDR3 nucleotides are TGCGCCAGCAGCTCTAGCGGGAGGTCTACCTACGAGCAGTACTTC. This encodes CASSSSGRSTYEQYF.